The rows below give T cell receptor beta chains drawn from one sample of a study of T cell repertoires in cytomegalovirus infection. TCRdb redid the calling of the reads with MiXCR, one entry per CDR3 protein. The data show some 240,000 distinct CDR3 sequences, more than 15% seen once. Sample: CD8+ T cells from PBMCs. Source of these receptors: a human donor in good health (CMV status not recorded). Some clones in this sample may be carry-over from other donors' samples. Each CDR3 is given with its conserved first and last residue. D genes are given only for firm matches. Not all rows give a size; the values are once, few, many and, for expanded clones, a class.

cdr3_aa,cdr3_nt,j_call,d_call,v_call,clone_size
CASSLAGVLSYEQYF,TGTGCCAGCAGTCTAGCGGGGGTTCTCTCCTACGAGCAGTACTTC,TRBJ2-7,TRBD2,TRBV27,-
CASSSSETGGATNEKLFF,TGCGCCAGCAGCTCCTCTGAAACAGGGGGCGCAACTAATGAAAAACTGTTTTTT,TRBJ1-4,TRBD1,TRBV5-1,few
CASSLRQGATNEQFF,TGTGCCAGCAGCCTACGACAGGGGGCGACCAATGAGCAGTTCTTC,TRBJ2-1,TRBD1,TRBV13,once
CASSLAGSASGGASTDTQYF,TGTGCCAGCAGCTTAGCGGGGTCGGCTAGCGGGGGAGCTAGCACAGATACGCAGTATTTT,TRBJ2-3,TRBD2,TRBV7-9,many
CASSVGTGAYNEQFF,TGTGCCAGCAGCGTGGGGACAGGGGCCTACAATGAGCAGTTCTTC,TRBJ2-1,TRBD1,TRBV9,few
CASSRALKQDSPLHF,TGTGCCAGCAGTCGAGCCCTAAAACAGGATTCACCCCTCCACTTT,TRBJ1-6,-,TRBV6-1,many
CASSDRSSGNTIYF,TGTGCCAGCAGCGACAGGAGCTCTGGAAACACCATATATTTT,TRBJ1-3,-,TRBV28,many
CAISEPAGGQETKYF,TGTGCCATCAGTGAACCCGCCGGGGGGCAAGAGACCAAGTACTTC,TRBJ2-5,-,TRBV10-3,-
CASSYYIGAEQFF,TGTGCCAGCAGTTATTATATAGGGGCTGAGCAGTTCTTC,TRBJ2-1,-,TRBV6-5,many
CASSTGQGAHLDTQYF,TGTGCCAGCAGCACGGGACAGGGGGCGCATCTTGATACGCAGTATTTT,TRBJ2-3,TRBD1,TRBV5-5,-
CSARTSVSYEQYF,TGCAGTGCTCGGACTAGCGTCTCCTACGAGCAGTACTTC,TRBJ2-7,TRBD2,TRBV20-1,-
CASSPLTGDNRYTEAFF,TGTGCCAGCAGTCCCTTGACAGGGGACAATAGGTACACTGAAGCTTTCTTT,TRBJ1-1,TRBD1,TRBV28,-
CAISPGQGVDYTF,TGTGCCATCAGTCCCGGACAGGGGGTAGACTACACCTTC,TRBJ1-2,TRBD1,TRBV10-3,-
CASGGQGNNPNYGYTF,TGTGCCAGCGGCGGACAGGGTAACAATCCGAACTATGGCTACACCTTC,TRBJ1-2,TRBD1,TRBV11-2,-
CASSLTPGLAPHNEQFF,TGTGCCAGCAGTTTAACCCCGGGACTAGCGCCCCACAATGAGCAGTTCTTC,TRBJ2-1,TRBD2,TRBV6-2/TRBV6-3,many
CASSLGGYTYEQYF,TGTGCCAGCAGCTTGGGGGGCTACACCTACGAGCAGTACTTC,TRBJ2-7,-,TRBV7-6,many
CASRHSAGGNPETQYF,TGTGCCAGCAGGCATTCCGCTGGGGGCAATCCAGAGACCCAGTACTTC,TRBJ2-5,-,TRBV7-9,many
CASIPDTQYF,TGTGCCAGCATACCAGATACGCAGTATTTT,TRBJ2-3,-,TRBV2,many
CASREDGTGGSGANVLTF,TGTGCCAGCAGGGAGGACGGGACAGGGGGCTCTGGGGCCAACGTCCTGACTTTC,TRBJ2-6,TRBD1,TRBV2,-
CASRDFWTGSTEAFF,TGTGCCAGCAGGGATTTCTGGACAGGGTCAACTGAAGCTTTCTTT,TRBJ1-1,TRBD1,TRBV7-2,many
CAISRDFAGQLVTDTQYF,TGTGCCATCAGCAGAGATTTCGCAGGGCAGTTGGTCACAGATACGCAGTATTTT,TRBJ2-3,-,TRBV15,-
CASSEEDSWGTEAFF,TGTGCCAGCAGCGAAGAAGATTCCTGGGGAACTGAAGCTTTCTTT,TRBJ1-1,-,TRBV4-2,-
CASSTGENTEAFF,TGTGCCAGCAGCACTGGAGAAAACACTGAAGCTTTCTTT,TRBJ1-1,-,TRBV6-2/TRBV6-3,few
CASSLLQVSGNTIYF,TGTGCCAGCAGCTTGTTACAGGTCTCTGGAAACACCATATATTTT,TRBJ1-3,-,TRBV7-6,-
CASRPHSSYEQYF,TGTGCCAGCCGCCCCCATAGTTCCTACGAGCAGTACTTC,TRBJ2-7,-,TRBV25-1,many
CASRTPGAYEQYF,TGCGCCAGCAGAACCCCAGGAGCCTACGAGCAGTACTTC,TRBJ2-7,-,TRBV5-1,few
CASSSGAGTATTEAFF,TGTGCCAGCAGCTCAGGGGCCGGGACAGCGACCACTGAAGCTTTCTTT,TRBJ1-1,TRBD1,TRBV5-6,few
CASSTGQYYGYTF,TGTGCCAGTAGTACTGGACAGTACTATGGCTACACCTTC,TRBJ1-2,-,TRBV19,few
CASSEWQGSNGYTF,TGTGCCAGCAGTGAATGGCAGGGGTCCAATGGCTACACCTTC,TRBJ1-2,-,TRBV2,-
CSVEARDRFLAKNIQYF,TGCAGCGTTGAAGCTCGGGACAGGTTTCTCGCCAAAAACATTCAGTACTTC,TRBJ2-4,TRBD1,TRBV29-1,-
CASSSDSQETQDF,TGTGCCAGCAGCTCGGACAGCCAAGAGACCCAGGACTTC,TRBJ2-5,-,TRBV12-3/TRBV12-4,-
CASSLAPMGRQAGSNQPQHF,TGTGCCAGCAGCTTAGCTCCAATGGGACGACAGGCGGGAAGCAATCAGCCCCAGCATTTT,TRBJ1-5,-,TRBV7-2,many
CASSVVAQWGEQFF,TGTGCCAGCAGCGTAGTGGCTCAATGGGGTGAGCAGTTCTTC,TRBJ2-1,-,TRBV9,few